The rows below give T cell receptor beta chains drawn from one sample of a study of monozygotic twins with cystic fibrosis. Generated by immunoSEQ multiplex PCR, the TCRdb table keeps only in-frame clones and is missing some. The sample contains 7,400 or so clones, around 94% of which appear only once. The specimen was blood. The source of these receptors is a boy aged 2 to 10 with cystic fibrosis. Both conserved end residues are trimmed from each CDR3.

V: TRBV10-3; CDR3: AIRESSGNTIY
V: TRBV7-3; CDR3: ASSASGANTGELF
V: TRBV4-1; CDR3: ASSQMSGQPQH
V: TRBV25-1; CDR3: ASSELGQASTDTQY
V: TRBV2; CDR3: ASSLRTGGTDTQY
V: TRBV2; CDR3: ASSGQGGEKLF
V: TRBV11-3; CDR3: ASSFRNYGYT
V: TRBV9; CDR3: ASSARDRHTEAF
V: TRBV6-6; CDR3: ASSYSDTQY
V: TRBV4-1; CDR3: ASSRSEGYEQY
V: TRBV6-5; CDR3: ASSPSRSGANVLT
V: TRBV29-1; CDR3: SVLDSSSNTGELF
V: TRBV4-1; CDR3: ASSQDLGPRDRVDGYT
V: TRBV6-5; CDR3: ASSYRGSTDTQY
V: TRBV5-1; CDR3: ASSWSLGNEQF
V: TRBV11-2; CDR3: ASSPNLAELTEAF
V: TRBV5-1; CDR3: ASSSIVDRGTGELF
V: TRBV6-1; CDR3: ASSSIADLEQF
V: TRBV9; CDR3: ASSASGVSGNTIY